The 20 T cell receptor beta chains given below trace back to one sample, sequenced in a study of control samples from healthy donors and cancer patients. TCRdb's copy holds only in-frame clones and misses some; the assay was immunoSEQ multiplex PCR. Of about 220,000 clones listed, 90% to 95% are singletons. Sample: blood. The receptors shown here come from a man over 45 in good health.

The chain couples TRBV5-1 to TRBJ2-1; 8 positions agree with TRBD1. This CDR3 has 14 residues. Germline V gives CDR1 SGHRS, CDR2 YFSETQ. The V gene end was trimmed by 6 bases and the J gene end by 4 bases; junction bases not matched to a gene: 6. CDR3 bases: TGCGCCAGCAACGGACAGGGTCAGTACAATGAGCAGTTCTTC. Protein: CASNGQGQYNEQFF.

This chain uses TRBV5-1 with TRBJ1-3, with 11 bases identical to TRBD1. The CDR3 runs 16 residues. Germline CDR1 reads SGHRS; CDR2 reads YFSETQ. Trimming cost V 4 bases and J 3 bases; bases outside gene matches: 6. CDR3 nucleotides: TGCGCCAGCAGCCCAGGACAGGGGGCGGTTGGAAACACCATATATTTT. It specifies CASSPGQGAVGNTIYF. The variable domain in full, with the rest retrieved from reference TRBV5-1 and TRBJ1-3, is KAGVTQTPRYLIKTRGQQVTLSCSPISGHRSVSWYQQTPGQGLQFLFEYFSETQRNKGNFPGRFSGRQFSNSRSEMNVSTLELGDSALYLCASSPGQGAVGNTIYFGEGSWLTVV.

V is TRBV7-9 and J is TRBJ2-3; 11 nucleotides match TRBD2. The V and J ends lost 3 bases and 5 bases, in that order; junction bases with no gene match: 1. This CDR3 spans 14 amino acids. Germline CDR1 is SEHNR and CDR2 is FQNEAQ (reference sequence). The chain's CDR3 is CASSLGLAVDTQYF. The CDR3 DNA follows: TGTGCCAGCAGCTTGGGACTAGCGGTAGATACGCAGTATTTT.

This chain links TRBV9 with TRBJ2-3; TRBD2 matches at 7 bases. V shed 0 bases, J shed 4 bases, and the junction held 5 bases outside the gene matches. The CDR3 is made up of 15 amino acids. CDR1 SGDLS and CDR2 YYNGEE come from the germline V gene. The DNA for the CDR3 is TGTGCCAGCAGCGTAGGGGGAGGGCGCGCAGATACGCAGTATTTT. This translates into CASSVGGGRADTQYF.

V usage is TRBV11-2 and J usage is TRBJ2-1; 8 bases are a match to TRBD2. The CDR3 consists of 15 residues. Germline V gene data show CDR1 as SGHAT and CDR2 as FQNNGV. V lost 1 base, J lost 8 bases, and 7 bases stayed unmatched. CDR3 amino acids: CASSLVGTRIHEQFF. CDR3 coding DNA: TGTGCCAGCAGCTTAGTGGGGACTAGGATTCATGAGCAGTTCTTC.

The chain couples TRBV28 to TRBJ1-2; possibly TRBD1 for D (6 bases). This CDR3 comprises 17 residues. Trimming stripped 5 bases from V and 4 bases from J, with 23 bases between. Germline CDR1 reads MDHEN; CDR2 reads SYDVKM. CDR3 amino acids: CASSPGQKTALPYGYTF. In DNA form, the CDR3 reads TGTGCCAGCAGTCCCGGACAGAAAACCGCCTTACCCTATGGCTACACCTTC.

V gene TRBV5-1 combines with J gene TRBJ1-2; D possibly corresponds to TRBD1 (5 bases). The CDR3 covers 17 residues. In germline, CDR1 is SGHRS, CDR2 YFSETQ. V shed 4 bases and J shed 0 bases, with 19 bases lying between them. DNA for the CDR3: TGCGCCAGCAGCCCTTGGGAGGGGCGCTTTACTAACTATGGCTACACCTTC. Translated, it gives CASSPWEGRFTNYGYTF.

V usage is TRBV5-1 and J usage is TRBJ2-3; 10 bases fit TRBD2. This CDR3 spans 17 amino acids. V lost 0 bases, J lost 3 bases, and 7 bases stayed unmatched. Per the germline V gene, CDR1 is SGHRS and CDR2 is YFSETQ. Written as DNA, the CDR3 is TGCGCCAGCAGCTTGGGACCAGCGGGGGGGCGGACAGATACGCAGTATTTT. The encoded protein is CASSLGPAGGRTDTQYF.

V usage is TRBV2 and J usage is TRBJ2-7; TRBD1 might be the D (5 bases). The CDR3 consists of 14 residues. Germline V lookup: CDR1 SNHLY, CDR2 FYNNEI. V was pared by 3 bases and J by 3 bases, with 12 bases between. Written as DNA, the CDR3 is TGTGCCAGCAGTGACCAGGGTCAGGGCTACGAGCAGTACGTC. This gives the protein CASSDQGQGYEQYV.

The chain uses TRBV18 and TRBJ1-1; D uncertain. There are 13 residues in the CDR3. V was pared by 2 bases and J by 1 base, with 5 bases between. CDR1 is KGHSH and CDR2 is LQKENI in the germline V gene. The CDR3 bases are TGTGCCAGCTCACCATACACGAACACTGAAGCTTTCTTT. This translates into CASSPYTNTEAFF.

In the case of this clone: In the same sample, other DNA sequences code for this CDR3. The rearrangement uses TRBV12-5 and TRBJ1-3; no reliable D call. The length of the CDR3 is 13 residues. Trimming took off 3 bases at V and 0 bases at J, with 3 bases between the two ends. CDR1 and CDR2 from the germline V gene are LGHNT and FRNRAP. CDR3 DNA: TGTGCTAGTGGTTTATCCTCTGGAAACACCATATATTTT. Encoded protein: CASGLSSGNTIYF.

V is TRBV19 and J is TRBJ1-5, with D unclear. Deletions cut 3 bases from V and 4 bases from J, with 13 bases between. Germline V gene lookup returns CDR1 LNHDA and CDR2 SQIVND (reference sequence). The CDR3 runs to 15 residues. CDR3 in DNA: TGTGCCAGTAGTATTGGGCGCGGCGGTAATCAGCCCCAGCATTTT. Its translation: CASSIGRGGNQPQHF.

V and J are TRBV19 and TRBJ2-7, with D perhaps matching TRBD1 (6 bases). CDR1 is LNHDA and CDR2 is SQIVND in the germline V gene (reference sequence). The V end lost 4 bases, the J end lost 3 bases, and 28 bases lay between the germline ends. CDR3 length: 19 amino acids. CDR3 in amino acids: CASSTGPPGQGAASYEQYV. The CDR3 nucleotides read TGTGCCAGTAGTACCGGACCTCCGGGACAAGGAGCTGCCAGCTACGAGCAGTACGTC.

V is TRBV13 and J is TRBJ2-1, with D perhaps assigned TRBD1 or TRBD2 (5 bases each). Per the germline V gene, CDR1 is PRHDT and CDR2 is FYEKMQ (reference sequence). CDR3 length: 15 residues. V lost 3 bases to trimming and J lost 0 bases, with 9 bases between them. The DNA of the CDR3 is TGTGCCAGCAGCTTCGAGGGGAGCTCCTACAATGAGCAGTTCTTC. As protein: CASSFEGSSYNEQFF.

The chain carries TRBV10-3 and TRBJ2-6, with unresolved D. This CDR3 is 12 amino acids long. Germline V lookup: CDR1 ENHRY, CDR2 SYGVKD. The V gene lost 6 bases and the J gene lost 0 bases, with 0 bases spanning the gap. As DNA, the CDR3 is TGTGCCATCAGCTCTGGGGCCAACGTCCTGACTTTC. Protein sequence: CAISSGANVLTF.

This clone was observed a handful of times. This sequence joins TRBV7-9 and TRBJ1-4; D unresolved. CDR1 and CDR2 (germline): SEHNR, FQNEAQ (reference sequence). Trimming took 4 bases from V and 4 from J, leaving 10 bases between them. This CDR3 has 14 amino acids. The CDR3 nucleotides read TGTGCCAGCAGCTCAGGACGGCTTAATGAAAAACTGTTTTTT. It translates to CASSSGRLNEKLFF. The full variable domain, its missing parts supplied by reference TRBV7-9 and TRBJ1-4, is DTGVSQNPRHKITKRGQNVTFRCDPISEHNRLYWYRQTLGQGPEFLTYFQNEAQLEKSRLLSDRFSAERPKGSFSTLEIQRTEQGDSAMYLCASSSGRLNEKLFFGSGTQLSVL.

This clone was detected once. This sequence joins TRBV5-1 and TRBJ1-2, with TRBD1 as a possible D gene (6 bases). The CDR3 runs 19 residues. The V end lost 4 bases, the J end lost 2 bases, and 27 bases lay between the germline ends. Germline CDR1 SGHRS, CDR2 YFSETQ. The CDR3 sequence is CASSPGPAGGGGWNYGYTF. The DNA of the CDR3 is TGCGCCAGCAGCCCAGGACCGGCTGGGGGCGGCGGTTGGAACTATGGCTACACCTTC.

The chain carries TRBV5-1 and TRBJ1-3, with 7 bases identical to TRBD1. The CDR3 has 15 amino acids. V was clipped by 2 bases and J by 2 bases; unmatched bases: 4. Germline CDR1 and CDR2: SGHRS and YFSETQ. CDR3 in DNA: TGCGCCAGCAGCTTAGACAGGGTTACTGGAAACACCATATATTTT. As protein: CASSLDRVTGNTIYF.

V usage is TRBV18 and J usage is TRBJ2-7, with 9 bases fitting TRBD1. The germline V gene has CDR1 KGHSH and CDR2 LQKENI. J gave up 2 bases and V 5 bases, and 7 bases lay outside the gene matches. The CDR3 is made up of 15 amino acids. CDR3 nucleotide sequence: TGTGCCAGCTCAGAAGGACAGGGGATCCCCTACGAGCAGTACTTC. It encodes CASSEGQGIPYEQYF. Complete variable domain (other parts from reference TRBV18 and TRBJ2-7): NAGVMQNPRHLVRRRGQEARLRCSPMKGHSHVYWYRQLPEEGLKFMVYLQKENIIDESGMPKERFSAEFPKEGPSILRIQQVVRGDSAAYFCASSEGQGIPYEQYFGPGTRLTVT.

J is TRBJ1-2 and V is TRBV4-3; TRBD1 matches at 7 bases. V was clipped by 1 base and J by 0 bases; unmatched bases: 2. Germline V lookup: CDR1 LGHNA, CDR2 YSLEER. The CDR3 length is 15 residues. The CDR3 region is CASSQGTGANYGYTF. The DNA for the CDR3 is TGCGCCAGCAGCCAAGGAACAGGGGCTAACTATGGCTACACCTTC.